This T cell receptor (beta chain) stems from a study of Ad26.COV2.S vaccination and SARS-CoV-2 variants. Treatment defined: 19 received Ad26.COV2.S at low or high dose, single or two shots; about 5 received placebo; per-sample allocation not given. Repertoires come from day 63 after the first vaccine or placebo injection. Immunization relied on an Ad26 vector, which expressed Wuhan-strain SARS-CoV-2 spike. Trimming stripped 5 bases from V and 6 bases from J, with 18 bases between. The germline V gene has CDR1 SGHNT and CDR2 YENEEA. The CDR3 extends over 15 amino acids. The data were produced by immunoSEQ multiplex PCR, yet TCRdb's version contains in-frame clones alone and is incomplete. The sample has about 680,000 clones, 80% to 90% seen once.

Source: peripheral blood, taken in a trial of Ad26.COV2.S vaccine versus placebo. The chain combines TRBV11-3 with TRBJ2-3; the D gene is possibly TRBD2 (6 bases). This TCR came from a person between 18 and 65 years old who received the Ad26.COV2.S COVID-19 vaccine or a placebo. The CDR3 DNA sequence: TGTGCCAGCAGCGTTAGCGGAAAAGAGGGTGATACGCAGTATTTT. The encoded protein is CASSVSGKEGDTQYF.